Listed below are T cell receptor beta chains from one sample, sequenced in a study of CXCR3-negative and CXCR3-positive naive CD8 T cells. TCRdb re-called the 5' RACE reads and shows each CDR3 protein once, DNA omitted. This sample's clone table lists about 140,000 distinct CDR3 sequences. Sequenced: naive CXCR3+ CD8+ T cells from blood. Source of these receptors: a human donor in good health. Some clones in this sample may be carry-over from other donors' samples. CDR3s include the opening cysteine and the closing phenylalanine or tryptophan.

>TRBJ2-7|TRBV5-5
CASSLGQGALEQYF
>TRBJ1-5|TRBV27
CASSFEGTNQPQHF
>TRBJ2-6|TRBV28
CASSLGGPSGANVLTF
>TRBJ2-7|TRBV4-3
CASSQYLDRGPYEQYF
>TRBJ2-7|TRBV6-5
CASSYAQGYEQYF
>TRBJ2-3|TRBV9
CASSEGTDTQYF
>TRBJ2-2|TRBV9
CAGSGGLDRPANTGELFF
>TRBJ2-7|TRBV20-1
CSAGTSAPYEQYF
>TRBJ2-1|TRBV12-3/TRBV12-4
CASSRDMAYNEQFF
>TRBJ2-2|TRBV28
CASSFGTPGELFF
>TRBJ2-7|TRBV21-1
CASSKSRGRTSYEQYF
>TRBJ2-1|TRBV27
CASSSWGEQFF
>TRBJ2-7|TRBV5-1
CASSLGSGSGDIYEQYF
>TRBJ1-1|TRBV29-1
CSVVGEWNTEAFF
>TRBJ1-1|TRBV20-1
CSAQDRDWWAFF
>TRBJ1-1|TRBV23-1
CASSQSQQANTEAFF
>TRBJ2-7|TRBV5-1
CASSLGLAAGYEQYF
>TRBJ2-7|TRBV28
CASSGTVGAYEQYF